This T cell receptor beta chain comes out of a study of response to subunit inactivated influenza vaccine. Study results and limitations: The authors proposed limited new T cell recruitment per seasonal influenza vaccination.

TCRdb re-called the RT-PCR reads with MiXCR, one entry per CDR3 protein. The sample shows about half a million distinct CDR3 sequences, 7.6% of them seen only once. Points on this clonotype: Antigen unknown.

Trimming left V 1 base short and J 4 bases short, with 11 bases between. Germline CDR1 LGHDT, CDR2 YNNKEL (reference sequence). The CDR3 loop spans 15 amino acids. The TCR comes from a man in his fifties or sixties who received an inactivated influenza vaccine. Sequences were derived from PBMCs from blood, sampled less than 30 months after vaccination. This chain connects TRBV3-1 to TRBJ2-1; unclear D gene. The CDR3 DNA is TGTGCCAGCAGCCAAGGCAACGGCAATTACAATGAGCAGTTCTTC. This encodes CASSQGNGNYNEQFF.